This TCR beta chain was retrieved from a study of Ad26.COV2.S vaccination and SARS-CoV-2 variants. Background on the study: It was the COV1001 Ad26.COV2.S trial arm that included the donor.

CDR1 is SGHRS and CDR2 is YFSETQ in the germline V gene. Losses at the gene ends were 4 bases for V and 6 bases for J; bases not matched to a gene: 9. There are 14 residues in the CDR3. Study results and caveats: Spike-specific TCR breadth was greater after Ad26.COV2.S than placebo. After vaccination, reports described spike-specific CD8+ and CD4+ T cell responses as showing substantial breadth. Non-spike TCR breadth was similar in vaccine and placebo recipients.

Sample treatment: around 19 received Ad26.COV2.S at low or high dose, single or two shots; roughly 5 received placebo; per-sample allocation not given. Repertoires come from day 63 after the first vaccine or placebo injection. About this clone itself: Its antigen is currently unknown.

The table came from immunoSEQ multiplex PCR; TCRdb's copy has only in-frame clones and leaves some out. Of approximately 400,000 clones detected, about four fifths appear once; the ten largest clones hold 7% to 9.5%. This chain connects TRBV5-1 to TRBJ1-1, with TRBD1 identical over 7 bases. The source is a person aged 18-65 years who received the Ad26.COV2.S COVID-19 vaccine or a placebo. The sequencing used peripheral blood, collected in a trial of Ad26.COV2.S vaccine versus placebo. The CDR3 sequence is CASSVGQASPEAFF. The CDR3 region has the DNA TGCGCCAGCAGCGTTGGACAGGCGTCACCTGAAGCTTTCTTT.